The rows below give T cell receptor beta chains drawn from one sample of a study of T-cell memory formation after mild COVID-19. Via MiXCR, TCRdb re-called the 5' RACE reads, giving one row per CDR3 protein. The table has approximately 260,000 distinct CDR3 sequences, roughly 17% seen once; the top ten hold roughly 23%. The source material was PBMCs or a T cell subset sorted from them (not recorded which). These receptors all come from a man younger than 35 who had mild COVID-19 (a few samples of this study predate the infection). Cell type and time point are not known. CDR3s include the opening cysteine and the closing phenylalanine or tryptophan. Fields, in order: J gene, D gene, V gene, clone size, CDR3 length, CDR3 DNA, CDR3 protein. The D gene is left open where the match is weak. For some rows the clone size is stated as once, few or many, or as a class when expanded; others skip it.

J gene: TRBJ1-1
D gene: .
V gene: TRBV5-5
clone size: once
CDR3 length: 14
CDR3 DNA: TGTGCCAGCAGCTTAAGAGTGGGTCACACTGAAGCTTTCTTT
CDR3 protein: CASSLRVGHTEAFF

J gene: TRBJ1-5
D gene: .
V gene: TRBV9
clone size: .
CDR3 length: 14
CDR3 DNA: TGTGCCAGCAGCGTAGGTTCAGATCGTCAGCCCCAGCATTTT
CDR3 protein: CASSVGSDRQPQHF

J gene: TRBJ2-5
D gene: TRBD2
V gene: TRBV5-5
clone size: .
CDR3 length: 15
CDR3 DNA: TGTGCCAGCAGCTTTACTAGCGGCAACCAAGAGACCCAGTACTTC
CDR3 protein: CASSFTSGNQETQYF

J gene: TRBJ1-6
D gene: .
V gene: TRBV30
clone size: .
CDR3 length: 13
CDR3 DNA: TGTGCCTGGAGTTGGGGCTGGGGGTCACCCCTCCACTTT
CDR3 protein: CAWSWGWGSPLHF

J gene: TRBJ2-3
D gene: .
V gene: TRBV7-2
clone size: .
CDR3 length: 13
CDR3 DNA: TGTGCCAGCAGCTACGCCCCTCTAGATACGCAGTATTTT
CDR3 protein: CASSYAPLDTQYF

J gene: TRBJ1-1
D gene: .
V gene: TRBV6-5
clone size: .
CDR3 length: 13
CDR3 DNA: TGTGCCAGCAGTTACGATCAGGGGCGAGGGACTTTCTTT
CDR3 protein: CASSYDQGRGTFF

J gene: TRBJ2-3
D gene: TRBD2
V gene: TRBV4-3
clone size: few
CDR3 length: 17
CDR3 DNA: TGCGCCAGCAGCCAAGCCGGACTAGCGGCCAGCACAGATACGCAGTATTTT
CDR3 protein: CASSQAGLAASTDTQYF

J gene: TRBJ1-2
D gene: TRBD1
V gene: TRBV7-9
clone size: few
CDR3 length: 14
CDR3 DNA: TGTGCCGCCCAGGGGGACCAGGCGAACTATGGCTACACCTTC
CDR3 protein: CAAQGDQANYGYTF

J gene: TRBJ2-5
D gene: TRBD1
V gene: TRBV7-9
clone size: few
CDR3 length: 14
CDR3 DNA: TGTGCCAGCAGCCCCAGGGGGCTCCAAGAGACCCAGTACTTC
CDR3 protein: CASSPRGLQETQYF

J gene: TRBJ1-2
D gene: .
V gene: TRBV9
clone size: few
CDR3 length: 13
CDR3 DNA: TGTGCCAGCAGCAGATCCAACCAAAAGGGCTACACCTTC
CDR3 protein: CASSRSNQKGYTF